This T cell receptor (beta chain) was obtained from a study of cytomegalovirus exposure and HLA in healthy donors. Study context: Genotyping showed 75% to 90% of fewer than 500 donors falling in the Caucasian-associated ancestry cluster. Study findings and constraints: There were 150 or so TCR beta chains listed as cytomegalovirus-associated. For TCR beta chains, V- and J-gene trimming was later linked to a missense DCLRE1C variant.

Germline V gene lookup returns CDR1 SGHAT and CDR2 FQNNGV. Trimming shortened V by 3 bases and J by 6 bases, and 9 bases separated the two germline ends. This CDR3 is built from 13 residues. PCR was performed using 60 Vbeta and 13 Jbeta primers. Only in-frame clones appear in the TCRdb table, and some are missing; sequencing was by immunoSEQ multiplex PCR. The data hold roughly 150,000 clones, with over 70% observed a single time. This clone showed up just a few times. No antigen is known for it. The V call is TRBV11-2, the J call TRBJ2-1; D gene unclear. The clonotype was recovered from a male donor in good health and CMV-seronegative. The sequenced sample was PBMCs. As DNA, the CDR3 is TGTGCCAGCAGCTTTGGCCTAGGCAATGAGCAGTTCTTC. It specifies CASSFGLGNEQFF.